The 17 T cell receptor beta chains presented below share a single source sample, sequenced in a study of blood T cells in healthy people across ages. The authors ran a second PCR of about 7 to 12 cycles using a sample-barcoded 5' primer and a J-beta primer mix. In TCRdb, the 5' RACE reads were re-called with MiXCR into one record per CDR3 protein. The sample holds about 640,000 distinct CDR3 sequences, under 70% seen once. The sequenced sample consisted of blood. The receptor source for this set is a man aged 55 to 69 in good health.

In its sample, this clonotype was seen a few times. Written as DNA, the CDR3 is TGTGCCAGCAGTACCCCATCGGGTGGGCTTGAGACCCAGTACTTC. Amino acids: CASSTPSGGLETQYF. This sequence joins TRBV6-2 or TRBV6-3 and TRBJ2-5; D remains ambiguous. Per the germline V gene, CDR1 is MNHEY and CDR2 is SVGEGT. The CDR3 is 15 residues long. V dropped 5 bases and J dropped 5 bases, with 18 bases sitting between them.

The sample holds a few counts of this clonotype. This rearrangement joins TRBV15 to TRBJ2-5, with 7 bases aligning to TRBD2. CDR1 is LNHNV, CDR2 YYDKDF, per germline (reference sequence). After removal of 1 base from V and 0 bases from J, the junction contained 2 bases not matched to a gene. The CDR3 length is 15 residues. The CDR3 region is CATSRGGGNQETQYF. The DNA of the CDR3 is TGTGCCACCAGCAGAGGGGGGGGAAACCAAGAGACCCAGTACTTC.

The chain recombines TRBV6-6 with TRBJ2-7; D unresolved. Between the trimmed V and J ends, which lost 2 bases and 2 bases, there was a span of 10 bases. This CDR3 has 14 amino acids. Germline values: CDR1 MNHNY, CDR2 SVGAGI (reference sequence). DNA of the CDR3: TGTGCCAGCAGTTACCAGAACAATGCCTACGAGCAGTACTTC. This codes for CASSYQNNAYEQYF.

In its sample, this clonotype was seen a few times. The rearrangement joins TRBV5-1 to TRBJ2-2; D call uncertain. Trimming took off 4 bases at V and 5 bases at J, with 12 bases between the two ends. The CDR3 length is 14 residues. Germline loops: CDR1 SGHRS, CDR2 YFSETQ. This CDR3 is CASSLRVPTGELFF. In nucleotides, the CDR3 is TGCGCCAGCAGCCTACGAGTTCCTACCGGGGAGCTGTTTTTT. The whole variable domain, remainder taken from reference TRBV5-1 and TRBJ2-2, is KAGVTQTPRYLIKTRGQQVTLSCSPISGHRSVSWYQQTPGQGLQFLFEYFSETQRNKGNFPGRFSGRQFSNSRSEMNVSTLELGDSALYLCASSLRVPTGELFFGEGSRLTVL.

This clonotype was seen just once. This CDR3 reads CASRQGRPPGQFF. DNA of the CDR3: TGTGCCAGTCGACAGGGCCGCCCCCCCGGGCAGTTCTTC. The chain recombines TRBV6-1 with TRBJ2-1, with 7 bases matching TRBD1. Trimming at V came to 9 bases and at J to 12 bases, leaving 14 bases not matched to a gene. The CDR3 totals 13 residues. Germline CDR1 reads MNHNS; CDR2 reads SASEGT.

V gene TRBV7-9 combines with J gene TRBJ2-5, with 11 positions matching TRBD2. The CDR3 sequence is 15 residues long. V shed 7 bases and J 0 bases; nucleotides not matched to a gene: 4. Per the germline V gene, CDR1 is SEHNR and CDR2 is FQNEAQ (reference sequence). Written as DNA, the CDR3 is TGTGCCAGCACTAAACTAGCGGGGGACCAAGAGACCCAGTACTTC. Encoded protein: CASTKLAGDQETQYF. Variable domain in full (rest from reference TRBV7-9 and TRBJ2-5): DTGVSQNPRHKITKRGQNVTFRCDPISEHNRLYWYRQTLGQGPEFLTYFQNEAQLEKSRLLSDRFSAERPKGSFSTLEIQRTEQGDSAMYLCASTKLAGDQETQYFGPGTRLLVL.

The DNA for the CDR3 is TGTGCCAGCAGTGAAAATGTTGGGACAGGGAATGAGCAGTTCTTC. This sequence encodes CASSENVGTGNEQFF. The V call is TRBV6-1, the J call TRBJ2-1; 9 bases are shared with TRBD1. This CDR3 has 15 amino acids. Germline V gene data show CDR1 as MNHNS and CDR2 as SASEGT. Germline trimming cut 2 bases from V and 7 bases from J; bases unmatched to any gene: 6.

This clonotype has only a few counts. V is TRBV7-2 and J is TRBJ2-7; D remains unclear. The V gene lost 1 base and the J gene lost 0 bases, with 10 bases spanning the gap. The V gene's germline CDR1 is SGHTA and CDR2 FQGNSA. The CDR3 length is 15 residues. CDR3 protein: CASSLVFRSSYEQYF. The CDR3 DNA follows: TGTGCCAGCAGCTTAGTATTTAGGAGCTCCTACGAGCAGTACTTC.

This clonotype was counted a few times. The chain joins TRBV20-1 to TRBJ2-7; 10 bases are shared with TRBD2. The end of the DNA aligns better with TRBJ2-5, so the J call may be wrong. Germline V lookup: CDR1 DFQATT, CDR2 SNEGSKA (reference sequence). The CDR3 is 15 residues long. CDR3 sequence reads: CSARAGAGGLETQYF. The CDR3 bases are TGCAGTGCTAGAGCAGGAGCGGGGGGGCTGGAGACCCAGTACTTC.

The chain is built from TRBV7-9 and TRBJ2-3, with 7 bases fitting TRBD1. The germline gives CDR1 SEHNR, CDR2 FQNEAQ (reference sequence). The CDR3 has 15 amino acids. V dropped 5 bases and J dropped 3; count of bases not matched to a gene: 8. In nucleotides, the CDR3 is TGTGCCAGCAGCGCGACAGGGAGAGAGACAGATACGCAGTATTTT. Residues: CASSATGRETDTQYF.

This chain joins TRBV20-1 and TRBJ1-3, with TRBD1 matching over 7 bases. Germline values: CDR1 DFQATT, CDR2 SNEGSKA (reference sequence). This CDR3 contains 15 residues. Trimming removed 0 bases from V and 0 bases from J; junction bases left unmatched: 2. The CDR3 DNA reads TGCAGTGCTAGAGAGACAGGGTACTCTGGAAACACCATATATTTT. It encodes CSARETGYSGNTIYF.

This clonotype was detected only a few times. The chain employs TRBV27 and TRBJ2-7, with no clear D. The V gene lost 3 bases and the J gene lost 0 bases, with 12 bases spanning the gap. Germline CDR1 is MNHEY and CDR2 is SMNVEV (reference sequence). This CDR3 has 15 amino acids. CDR3 residues: CASSFKQLTSYEQYF. The DNA of the CDR3 is TGTGCCAGCAGTTTCAAACAGTTGACCTCCTACGAGCAGTACTTC.

The genes are TRBV10-3 and TRBJ2-5; D remains ambiguous. The germline CDR1 and CDR2 sequences are ENHRY and SYGVKD. Trimming removed 10 bases from V and 3 bases from J, with 12 bases in between. The CDR3 is 12 amino acids. CDR3 in DNA: TGTGCCACACGGACGGAGAAAGAGACCCAGTACTTC. Translating gives CATRTEKETQYF.

This clonotype was counted between two and nine times. V and J are TRBV20-1 and TRBJ2-7; TRBD1 aligns across 8 bases. The CDR3 has 15 amino acids. J was trimmed by 3 bases and V by 0 bases; bases with no gene match: 7. CDR1 and CDR2 (germline): DFQATT, SNEGSKA (reference sequence). CDR3 bases: TGCAGTGCTAGAGAAGGACAGGGCGGGAACTACGAGCAGTACTTC. The encoded protein is CSAREGQGGNYEQYF.

This clonotype was picked up a small number of times. The J gene is TRBJ1-5, the V gene TRBV7-9; D call uncertain. Per germline, CDR1 SEHNR and CDR2 FQNEAQ (reference sequence). The V gene lost 4 bases and the J gene lost 9 bases, with 19 bases spanning the gap. The CDR3 covers 15 residues. The CDR3 loop reads CASSSAGEDGAPQHF. The CDR3 DNA follows: TGTGCCAGCAGCTCGGCCGGGGAGGATGGTGCGCCCCAGCATTTT.

This rearrangement joins TRBV12-3 or TRBV12-4 to TRBJ2-1; TRBD2 agrees at 13 bases. Unmatched junction bases numbered 7, after V lost 8 bases and J lost 9 bases. This CDR3 spans 14 amino acids. The CDR3 loop reads CASGQTSGGIEQFF. CDR3 sequence (DNA): TGTGCCAGCGGTCAGACTAGCGGGGGGATTGAGCAGTTCTTC.

This clonotype showed up just a few times. The chain carries TRBV20-1 and TRBJ2-5; weak D call: TRBD2 (6 bases). CDR1 is DFQATT and CDR2 is SNEGSKA in the germline V gene (reference sequence). The CDR3 runs 12 residues. V shed 3 bases and J shed 4 bases, with 9 bases lying between them. The CDR3 region has the DNA TGCAGTGCTAGTGTGGGGGGAGAGACCCAGTACTTC. It codes for CSASVGGETQYF.